This T cell receptor (beta chain) was sequenced in a study of early T cells in non-severe SARS-CoV-2 infection. Study context: Bulk RNA from unsorted whole blood was sequenced; chains were unpaired.

Unique molecular identifiers were attached to individual cDNA molecules. A single record per CDR3 protein comes from TCRdb applying MiXCR to the 5' RACE reads. This table has more than 20,000 distinct CDR3 sequences, about 4% appearing once. This CDR3 is built from 15 residues. The V segment lost 4 bases and the J segment 2 bases; nucleotides outside the gene matches: 6. Germline V lookup: CDR1 LNHNV, CDR2 YYDKDF (reference sequence). About this clonotype: Its cognate antigen is unknown.

Broader study findings: VDJdb matching favored anti-spike CD8 responses, missing private and CD4 specificities.

The sequence derives from an adult who was a healthcare worker with PCR-confirmed SARS-CoV-2 infection or an uninfected control (not recorded which). Material for sequencing was whole blood. This rearrangement joins TRBV15 to TRBJ1-2, with TRBD1 matching over 8 bases. This CDR3 reads CATSTRTGLNYGYTF. CDR3 DNA: TGTGCCACCAGCACTCGGACAGGGTTAAACTATGGCTACACCTTC.